This T cell receptor (beta chain) was obtained from a study of blood T cell repertoires in COVID-19. Overall study context: The United States, Italy and Spain provided the acute and convalescent COVID-19 samples. In each case, the material was cDNA or gDNA derived from T cells, B-cell-depleted T cells, or PBMCs.

This clone is a singleton in its sample. Germline V CDR1 and CDR2: SGHVS, FNYEAQ. The V gene lost 6 bases and the J gene lost 0 bases, with 12 bases spanning the gap. The CDR3 length is 15 residues. Only in-frame clones appear in the TCRdb table, and some are missing; sequencing was by immunoSEQ multiplex PCR. Of 110,000 to 150,000 clones detected, around 82% appear once; the ten largest clones hold less than 7.5%. Self-reported history from a screening survey and questionnaire set each donor's cohort. This chain joins TRBV7-6 and TRBJ1-5; D possibly corresponds to TRBD1 (6 bases). The sequence was collected from a woman aged 50 to 60 who had recovered from COVID-19. The specimen sequenced was PBMCs or T cells enriched from blood (not recorded which). The CDR3 nucleotides read TGTGCCAGCAGTGCGACAGGTAATAGCAATCAGCCCCAGCATTTT. The encoded protein is CASSATGNSNQPQHF.